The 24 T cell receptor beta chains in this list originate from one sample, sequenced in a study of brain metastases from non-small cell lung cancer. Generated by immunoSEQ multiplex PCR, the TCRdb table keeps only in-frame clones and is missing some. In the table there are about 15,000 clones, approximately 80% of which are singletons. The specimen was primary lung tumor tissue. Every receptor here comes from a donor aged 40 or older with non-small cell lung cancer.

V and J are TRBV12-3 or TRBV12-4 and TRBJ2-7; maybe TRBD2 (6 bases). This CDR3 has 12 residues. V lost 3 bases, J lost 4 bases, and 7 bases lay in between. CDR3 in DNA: TGTGCCAGCAGTTTTGGAGGGTACGAGCAGTACTTC. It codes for CASSFGGYEQYF.

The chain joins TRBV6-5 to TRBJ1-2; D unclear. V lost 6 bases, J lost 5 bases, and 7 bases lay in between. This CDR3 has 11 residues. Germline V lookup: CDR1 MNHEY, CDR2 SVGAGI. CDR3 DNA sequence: TGTGCCAGCAGAGGAGGGTATGGCTACACCTTC. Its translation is CASRGGYGYTF.

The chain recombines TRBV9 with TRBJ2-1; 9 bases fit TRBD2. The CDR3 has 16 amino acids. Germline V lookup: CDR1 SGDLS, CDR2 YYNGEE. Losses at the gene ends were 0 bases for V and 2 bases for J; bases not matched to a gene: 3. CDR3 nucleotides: TGTGCCAGCAGCGTAGAGGCGGGGGGGCCCTACAATGAGCAGTTCTTC. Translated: CASSVEAGGPYNEQFF. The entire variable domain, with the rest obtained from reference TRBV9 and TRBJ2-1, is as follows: DSGVTQTPKHLITATGQRVTLRCSPRSGDLSVYWYQQSLDQGLQFLIQYYNGEERAKGNILERFSAQQFPDLHSELNLSSLELGDSALYFCASSVEAGGPYNEQFFGPGTRLTVL.

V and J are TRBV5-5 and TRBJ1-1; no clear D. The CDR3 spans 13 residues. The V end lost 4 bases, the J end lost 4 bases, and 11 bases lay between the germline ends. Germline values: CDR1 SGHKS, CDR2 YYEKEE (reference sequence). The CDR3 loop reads CASSPGWGTEAFF. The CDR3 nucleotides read TGTGCCAGCAGCCCGGGGTGGGGCACTGAAGCTTTCTTT. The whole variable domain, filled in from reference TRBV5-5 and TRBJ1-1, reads DAGVTQSPTHLIKTRGQQVTLRCSPISGHKSVSWYQQVLGQGPQFIFQYYEKEERGRGNFPDRFSARQFPNYSSELNVNALLLGDSALYLCASSPGWGTEAFFGQGTRLTVV.

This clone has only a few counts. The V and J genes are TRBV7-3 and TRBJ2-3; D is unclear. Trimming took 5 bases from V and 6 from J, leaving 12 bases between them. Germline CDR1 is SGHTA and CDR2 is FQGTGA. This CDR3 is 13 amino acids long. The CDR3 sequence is CASSTNVRDTQYF. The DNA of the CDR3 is TGTGCCAGCAGCACAAACGTGCGTGATACGCAGTATTTT.

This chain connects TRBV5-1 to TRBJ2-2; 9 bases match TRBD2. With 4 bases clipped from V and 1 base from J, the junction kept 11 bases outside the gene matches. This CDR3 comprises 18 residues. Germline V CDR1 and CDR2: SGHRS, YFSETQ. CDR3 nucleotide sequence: TGCGCCAGCAGCCAGCGGGGGGTGGAGTATATGAACACCGGGGAGCTGTTTTTT. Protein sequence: CASSQRGVEYMNTGELFF.

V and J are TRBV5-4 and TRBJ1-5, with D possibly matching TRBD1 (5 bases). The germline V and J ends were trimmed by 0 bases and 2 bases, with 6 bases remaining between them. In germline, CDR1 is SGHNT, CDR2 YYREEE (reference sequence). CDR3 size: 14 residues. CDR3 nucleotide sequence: TGTGCCAGCAGCTTGGAAGGGGGCAATCAGCCCCAGCATTTT. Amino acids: CASSLEGGNQPQHF.

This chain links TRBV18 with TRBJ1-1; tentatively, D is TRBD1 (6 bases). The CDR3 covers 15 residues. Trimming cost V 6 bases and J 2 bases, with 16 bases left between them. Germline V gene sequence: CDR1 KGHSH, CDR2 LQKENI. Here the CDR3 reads CASSPHRELNTEAFF. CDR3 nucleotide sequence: TGTGCCAGCTCTCCCCACAGGGAACTTAACACTGAAGCTTTCTTT.

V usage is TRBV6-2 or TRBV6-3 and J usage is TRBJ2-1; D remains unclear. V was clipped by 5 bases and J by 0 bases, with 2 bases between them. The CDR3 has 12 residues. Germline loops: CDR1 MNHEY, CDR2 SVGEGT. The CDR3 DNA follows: TGTGCCAGCAGTCCCTCCTACAATGAGCAGTTCTTC. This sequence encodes CASSPSYNEQFF.

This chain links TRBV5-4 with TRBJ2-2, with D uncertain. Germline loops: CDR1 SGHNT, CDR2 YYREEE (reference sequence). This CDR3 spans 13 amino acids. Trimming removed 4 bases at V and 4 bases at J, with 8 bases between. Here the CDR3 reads CASSQSVTGELFF. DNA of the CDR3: TGTGCCAGCAGCCAAAGTGTCACCGGGGAGCTGTTTTTT.

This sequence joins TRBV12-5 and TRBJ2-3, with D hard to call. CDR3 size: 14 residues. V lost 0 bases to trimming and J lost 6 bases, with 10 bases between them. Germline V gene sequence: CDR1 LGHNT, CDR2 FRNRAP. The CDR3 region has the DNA TGTGCTAGTGGTTTGGTACAATCTGGCGATACGCAGTATTTT. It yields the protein CASGLVQSGDTQYF. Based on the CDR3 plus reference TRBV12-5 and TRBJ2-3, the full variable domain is DARVTQTPRHKVTEMGQEVTMRCQPILGHNTVFWYRQTMMQGLELLAYFRNRAPLDDSGMPKDRFSAEMPDATLATLKIQPSEPRDSAVYFCASGLVQSGDTQYFGPGTRLTVL.

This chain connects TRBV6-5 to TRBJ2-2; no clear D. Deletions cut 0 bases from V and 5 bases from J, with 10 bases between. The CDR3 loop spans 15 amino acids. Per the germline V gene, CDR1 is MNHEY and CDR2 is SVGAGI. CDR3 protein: CASSYSLGRTGELFF. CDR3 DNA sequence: TGTGCCAGCAGTTACTCATTAGGAAGAACCGGGGAGCTGTTTTTT.

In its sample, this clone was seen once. CDR3: CASIGDRAFHEQYF. For the CDR3, the DNA is TGTGCCAGCATTGGTGACAGGGCTTTCCACGAGCAGTACTTC. This chain joins TRBV2 and TRBJ2-7, with 7 bases lining up with TRBD1. Trimming removed 7 bases from V and 5 bases from J; junction bases left unmatched: 11. Looked up from germline, CDR1 is SNHLY and CDR2 is FYNNEI. The CDR3 has 14 residues.

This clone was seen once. CDR3 loop: CASSRTLDSGQYF. In DNA form, the CDR3 reads TGTGCCAGCAGCCGGACCCTCGATTCAGGACAGTACTTC. The rearrangement uses TRBV5-6 and TRBJ2-7; D is unclear. The germline V gene encodes CDR1 SGHDT and CDR2 YYEEEE. CDR3 length: 13 amino acids. V lost 4 bases and J lost 10, with 18 bases in between.

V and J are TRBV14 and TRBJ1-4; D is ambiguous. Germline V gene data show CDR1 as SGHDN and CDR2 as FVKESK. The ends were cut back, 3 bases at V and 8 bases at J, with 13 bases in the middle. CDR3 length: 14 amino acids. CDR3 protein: CASSHLLVREKLFF. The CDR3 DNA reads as TGTGCCAGCAGCCACCTCCTGGTTAGAGAAAAACTGTTTTTT.

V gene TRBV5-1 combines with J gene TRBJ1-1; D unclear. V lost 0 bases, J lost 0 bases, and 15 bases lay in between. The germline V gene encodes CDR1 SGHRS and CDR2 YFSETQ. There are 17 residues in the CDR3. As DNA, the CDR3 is TGCGCCAGCAGCTTGGTAAAATCCAGGACGGTGAACACTGAAGCTTTCTTT. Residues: CASSLVKSRTVNTEAFF. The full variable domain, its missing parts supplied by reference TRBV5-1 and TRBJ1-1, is KAGVTQTPRYLIKTRGQQVTLSCSPISGHRSVSWYQQTPGQGLQFLFEYFSETQRNKGNFPGRFSGRQFSNSRSEMNVSTLELGDSALYLCASSLVKSRTVNTEAFFGQGTRLTVV.

CDR3 sequence: CASSTPTRSTDTQYF. The DNA for the CDR3 is TGTGCCAGTAGTACGCCTACCAGAAGCACAGATACGCAGTATTTT. V is TRBV19 and J is TRBJ2-3; D is ambiguous. Germline V CDR1 and CDR2: LNHDA, SQIVND (reference sequence). The CDR3 is 15 residues long. Trimming removed 4 bases at V and 0 bases at J, with 11 bases between.

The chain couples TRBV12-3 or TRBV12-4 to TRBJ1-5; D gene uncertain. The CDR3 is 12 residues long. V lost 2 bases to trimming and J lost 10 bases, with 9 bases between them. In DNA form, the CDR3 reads TGTGCCAGCAGTTTAAGACACCTACCCCAGCATTTT. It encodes CASSLRHLPQHF.

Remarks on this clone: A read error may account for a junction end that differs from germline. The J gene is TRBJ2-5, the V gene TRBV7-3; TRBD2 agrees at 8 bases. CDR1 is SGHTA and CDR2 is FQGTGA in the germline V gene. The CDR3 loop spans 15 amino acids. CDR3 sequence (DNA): TGTGCCAGCAGTTTAATGCGGGGGGCCCAAGAGACCCAGTACTTC. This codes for CASSLMRGAQETQYF.

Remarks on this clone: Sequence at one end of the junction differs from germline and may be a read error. In DNA, the CDR3 is TGTGCCAGCAGCTTAGGGAGCGCTAAGAGGACTGAAGCTTTTTTT. This encodes CASSLGSAKRTEAFF. The V call is TRBV7-6, the J call TRBJ1-1; D is unresolved. The CDR3 runs 15 residues. Germline V gene lookup returns CDR1 SGHVS and CDR2 FNYEAQ.

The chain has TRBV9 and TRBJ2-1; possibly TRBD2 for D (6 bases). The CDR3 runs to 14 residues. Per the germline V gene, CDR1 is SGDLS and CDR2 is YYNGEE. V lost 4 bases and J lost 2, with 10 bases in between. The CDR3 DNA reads TGTGCCAGCAGCCTTAGCGGTACCTACAATGAGCAGTTCTTC. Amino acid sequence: CASSLSGTYNEQFF.

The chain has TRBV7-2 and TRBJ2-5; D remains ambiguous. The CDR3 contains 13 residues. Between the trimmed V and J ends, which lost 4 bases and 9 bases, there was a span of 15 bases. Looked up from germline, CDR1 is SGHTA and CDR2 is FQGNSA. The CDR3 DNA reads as TGTGCCAGCAGCTCCCCCCCTAAGGCGGCCCAGTACTTC. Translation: CASSSPPKAAQYF.

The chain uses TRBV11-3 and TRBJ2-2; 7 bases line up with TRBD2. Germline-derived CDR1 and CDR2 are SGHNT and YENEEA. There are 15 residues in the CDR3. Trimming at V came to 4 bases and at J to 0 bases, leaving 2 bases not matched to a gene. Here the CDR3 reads CASSWTSTNTGELFF. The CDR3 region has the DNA TGTGCCAGCAGCTGGACTAGTACGAACACCGGGGAGCTGTTTTTT.

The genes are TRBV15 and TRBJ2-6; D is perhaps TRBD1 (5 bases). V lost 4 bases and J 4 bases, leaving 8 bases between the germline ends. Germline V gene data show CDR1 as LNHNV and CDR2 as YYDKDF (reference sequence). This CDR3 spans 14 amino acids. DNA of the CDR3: TGTGCCACCAGCATCAGGGCCGGGGCCAACGTCCTGACTTTC. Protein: CATSIRAGANVLTF.